Included here is one TCR beta chain sequence, with context. Each diagnosis drew on symptoms, thyroxine, TRAb, thyroid ultrasound and orbital computed tomography findings. The sample originates from a study of T cells in Graves' hyperthyroidism and ophthalmopathy. TCR beta CDR3 sequences were amplified from RNA transcripts. The HTBI primer set served for first-round RT-PCR of the TCR CDR3. TCRdb passed the multiplex PCR reads through MiXCR, listing each CDR3 protein once. The sample lists 550,000 to 700,000 distinct CDR3 sequences, 35% to 55% occurring once. V was shortened by 5 bases and J by 3 bases, with 14 bases between the two germline ends. The CDR3 extends over 14 amino acids.

The gene calls are TRBV12-3 or TRBV12-4 and TRBJ2-7; either TRBD1 or TRBD2 may supply D (5 bases each). The receptor was isolated from an adult woman with Graves' disease, either hyperthyroidism or ophthalmopathy (not recorded which). Source material: peripheral blood or thyroid tissue (not recorded which). In nucleotides, the CDR3 is TGTGCCAGCAGTGGACCCAGGGACGTCTACGAGCAGTACTTC. This gives the protein CASSGPRDVYEQYF.